A selection of T cell receptor beta chains follows, all from one sample in a study of T cell responses to AZD1222 COVID-19 vaccine. Sequencing used immunoSEQ multiplex PCR; TCRdb keeps in-frame clones, though not all of them. Of tens of thousands of clones in the sample, over 85% were seen once. The material sequenced was peripheral blood, taken on day 0 of AZD1222 vaccination. These receptors came from an adult in good health. Each CDR3 is given with its conserved first and last residue. The D gene is left open where the match is weak. A clone size is listed for some rows: how often the clone was seen (once, few, many), or a class if it is expanded.

V gene: TRBV6-1; clone size: NA; D gene: NA; J gene: TRBJ1-6; CDR3 DNA: TGTGCCAGCAGTGCGAGACAGCCTAACTATAATTCACCCCTCCACTTT; CDR3 protein: CASSARQPNYNSPLHF
V gene: TRBV5-5; clone size: once; D gene: TRBD2; J gene: TRBJ2-2; CDR3 DNA: TGTGCCAGCAGCTTCACCGGGACTAGAGGGGCCGGGGAGCTGTTTTTT; CDR3 protein: CASSFTGTRGAGELFF
V gene: TRBV2; clone size: NA; D gene: NA; J gene: TRBJ1-6; CDR3 DNA: TGTGCCAGCAGTGGGACCGAGGCTTCACCCCTCCACTTT; CDR3 protein: CASSGTEASPLHF
V gene: TRBV19; clone size: NA; D gene: NA; J gene: TRBJ1-6; CDR3 DNA: TGTGCCAGTAGTCTCATGGGGGAGAGATCACCCCTCCACTTT; CDR3 protein: CASSLMGERSPLHF
V gene: TRBV18; clone size: NA; D gene: TRBD1; J gene: TRBJ2-3; CDR3 DNA: TGTGCCAGCTCACCACTTGGACAGGGGGAAAAGTATTTT; CDR3 protein: CASSPLGQGEKYF
V gene: TRBV7-4; clone size: NA; D gene: NA; J gene: TRBJ1-1; CDR3 DNA: TGTGCCAGCAGCTCGGGCCAGATGAACACTGAAGCTTTCTTT; CDR3 protein: CASSSGQMNTEAFF
V gene: TRBV19; clone size: NA; D gene: NA; J gene: TRBJ2-1; CDR3 DNA: TGTGCCAGTAGTATAGGGGTAGGGTACAATGAGCAGTTCTTC; CDR3 protein: CASSIGVGYNEQFF
V gene: TRBV19; clone size: NA; D gene: NA; J gene: TRBJ1-1; CDR3 DNA: TGTGCCAGTAGTACCCCAGGGGCAGGGAACACTGAAGCTTTCTTT; CDR3 protein: CASSTPGAGNTEAFF
V gene: TRBV7-2; clone size: NA; D gene: TRBD1; J gene: TRBJ1-5; CDR3 DNA: TGTGCCAGCAGCCGCGGACAGGGAGATCAGCCCCAGCATTTT; CDR3 protein: CASSRGQGDQPQHF
V gene: TRBV3-1/TRBV3-2; clone size: NA; D gene: NA; J gene: TRBJ1-6; CDR3 DNA: TGTGCCAGCAGCGCCCTAATGGGTGACAATTCACCCCTCCACTTT; CDR3 protein: CASSALMGDNSPLHF
V gene: TRBV11-2; clone size: once; D gene: NA; J gene: TRBJ2-1; CDR3 DNA: TGTGCCAGCAGCTTTGGTAGGCAAGAGCAGTTCTTC; CDR3 protein: CASSFGRQEQFF
V gene: TRBV25-1; clone size: NA; D gene: TRBD1; J gene: TRBJ2-4; CDR3 DNA: TGTGCCAGCAGTGAAGGACAGGGGGCTTCCCTAGCCAAAAACATTCAGTACTTC; CDR3 protein: CASSEGQGASLAKNIQYF
V gene: TRBV5-6; clone size: NA; D gene: NA; J gene: TRBJ1-3; CDR3 DNA: TGTGCCAGCAGCTTACGGGGTCCTGGAAACACCATATATTTT; CDR3 protein: CASSLRGPGNTIYF
V gene: TRBV6-5; clone size: NA; D gene: TRBD1; J gene: TRBJ2-3; CDR3 DNA: TGTGCCAGCAGTTACTCATCCGGGACAGGCCGAACGCAGTATTTT; CDR3 protein: CASSYSSGTGRTQYF
V gene: TRBV2; clone size: once; D gene: TRBD2; J gene: TRBJ2-3; CDR3 DNA: TGTGCCAGCAGTGAGGCGAGCGGGGGCCGATCAGATACGCAGTATTTT; CDR3 protein: CASSEASGGRSDTQYF
V gene: TRBV6-5; clone size: NA; D gene: NA; J gene: TRBJ2-7; CDR3 DNA: TGTGCCAGCAGCCGGGACCTATCTTACGAGCAGTACTTC; CDR3 protein: CASSRDLSYEQYF
V gene: TRBV19; clone size: once; D gene: NA; J gene: TRBJ2-4; CDR3 DNA: TGTGCCAGTAGTAACGCGCGGGTCAGAAAAAACATTCAGTACTTC; CDR3 protein: CASSNARVRKNIQYF
V gene: TRBV19; clone size: NA; D gene: NA; J gene: TRBJ1-2; CDR3 DNA: TGTGCCAGTTCCGGGGGGGCAAGCTATGGCTACACCTTC; CDR3 protein: CASSGGASYGYTF
V gene: TRBV28; clone size: NA; D gene: NA; J gene: TRBJ2-2; CDR3 DNA: TGTGCCAGCAGTTTTTCTGGGCTAAGAATCGCCGGGGAGCTGTTTTTT; CDR3 protein: CASSFSGLRIAGELFF
V gene: TRBV19; clone size: NA; D gene: NA; J gene: TRBJ1-4; CDR3 DNA: TGTGCCAGTACCCAGGGGCGAGGAGATGAAAAACTGTTTTTT; CDR3 protein: CASTQGRGDEKLFF
V gene: TRBV6-5; clone size: NA; D gene: NA; J gene: TRBJ2-1; CDR3 DNA: TGTGCCAGCAGACGACGGGAACTGAACAATGAGCAGTTCTTC; CDR3 protein: CASRRRELNNEQFF
V gene: TRBV5-1; clone size: NA; D gene: NA; J gene: TRBJ1-6; CDR3 DNA: TGCGCCAGCAGCTTGCCGCAAAGTAATTCACCCCTCCACTTT; CDR3 protein: CASSLPQSNSPLHF
V gene: TRBV7-8; clone size: NA; D gene: TRBD1; J gene: TRBJ1-5; CDR3 DNA: TGTGCCAGCAGCCTAGACAGGGGGAATCAGCCCCAGCATTTT; CDR3 protein: CASSLDRGNQPQHF
V gene: TRBV7-2; clone size: NA; D gene: TRBD1; J gene: TRBJ1-6; CDR3 DNA: TGTGCCAGCAGACCCACAGGGGTTAATTCACCCCTCCACTTT; CDR3 protein: CASRPTGVNSPLHF
V gene: TRBV7-3; clone size: NA; D gene: NA; J gene: TRBJ2-1; CDR3 DNA: TGTGCCAGCAGCCTGGACCTGCTCTCCAATGAGCAGTTCTTC; CDR3 protein: CASSLDLLSNEQFF